Listed below are T cell receptor beta chains from one sample, sequenced in a study of cytomegalovirus exposure and HLA in healthy donors. Profiled with immunoSEQ multiplex PCR; TCRdb holds only in-frame clones, not every one. The sample has 120,000 to 150,000 clones; 80% to 90% are singletons. What was sequenced was PBMCs. The receptors were sampled from a man aged 18 to 35 in good health and CMV-seropositive. Both conserved end residues are trimmed from each CDR3.

TRBJ1-2 TRBV25-1 ASSAYPGTGDGYT
TRBJ2-7 TRBV6-5 ASSYSVSGFSYEQY
TRBJ1-1 TRBV9 ASSVGTGGSF
TRBJ1-4 TRBV15 ATSRDPPGSREKLF
TRBJ1-3 TRBV6-6 ASSYGGQGNTIY
TRBJ2-2 TRBV15 ATSRDQGWDTGELF
TRBJ2-6 TRBV27 ASSLSLSGANVLT
TRBJ2-7 TRBV11-2 ASSWDWNSYEQY
TRBJ1-1 TRBV27 ASSPWDTHRAEAF
TRBJ2-7 TRBV28 ASSSTSGAGFIKQY
TRBJ2-7 TRBV5-1 ASSLAGQSHEQY
TRBJ1-5 TRBV6-1 ASSVQGNQPQH
TRBJ1-2 TRBV4-1 ASSQAAGKDGYT
TRBJ2-5 TRBV7-7 ASSPAGLGETQY
TRBJ1-1 TRBV2 ASSAQGIEAF
TRBJ2-3 TRBV19 ASSIGTASGADTQY
TRBJ2-1 TRBV10-3 AISESTGRGSYNEQF
TRBJ1-2 TRBV7-2 ASSSGQGYGYT
TRBJ1-1 TRBV25-1 ASSPNREIEAF
TRBJ2-4 TRBV28 ASSLAPKNIQY
TRBJ1-1 TRBV5-1 ASSKGQGVRTEAF
TRBJ2-3 TRBV25-1 ASSDASSRTDTQY
TRBJ1-5 TRBV28 ASSRVNQPQH
TRBJ1-5 TRBV7-2 ASSLVGGNQPQH
TRBJ2-7 TRBV4-1 ASSQITGQGFEQY
TRBJ2-3 TRBV9 ASSVDGTDTDTQY
TRBJ2-7 TRBV2 ASSGIRNEQY
TRBJ2-3 TRBV29-1 SVGGVSGITDTQY
TRBJ1-1 TRBV7-9 ASSFWPTEAF
TRBJ1-2 TRBV7-6 ASGPLGQGVGGYT
TRBJ1-1 TRBV7-9 ASSLAGGLEAF
TRBJ2-7 TRBV11-2 ASNTYGQVVGYEQY
TRBJ1-5 TRBV6-4 ASSPTGSDNQPQH
TRBJ2-5 TRBV28 ASSSRGPTRETQY
TRBJ1-1 TRBV28 ASSLTGGSEAF
TRBJ2-3 TRBV6-4 ASSDSGGGYTDTQY
TRBJ1-2 TRBV5-5 ASSLMPGALLDGYT
TRBJ2-1 TRBV5-1 ASSLALSGRGNEQF
TRBJ1-1 TRBV15 ATSSVTGGIEAF
TRBJ2-7 TRBV7-6 ASSLAGQGTDEQY
TRBJ1-2 TRBV6-1 ASQVAIPNYGYT
TRBJ1-6 TRBV7-8 ASGGTGEPPLH
TRBJ1-2 TRBV28 ASETGRNYGYT
TRBJ1-3 TRBV19 ASTLGQPGNTIY
TRBJ1-1 TRBV19 ASSMRTEGLHTEAF